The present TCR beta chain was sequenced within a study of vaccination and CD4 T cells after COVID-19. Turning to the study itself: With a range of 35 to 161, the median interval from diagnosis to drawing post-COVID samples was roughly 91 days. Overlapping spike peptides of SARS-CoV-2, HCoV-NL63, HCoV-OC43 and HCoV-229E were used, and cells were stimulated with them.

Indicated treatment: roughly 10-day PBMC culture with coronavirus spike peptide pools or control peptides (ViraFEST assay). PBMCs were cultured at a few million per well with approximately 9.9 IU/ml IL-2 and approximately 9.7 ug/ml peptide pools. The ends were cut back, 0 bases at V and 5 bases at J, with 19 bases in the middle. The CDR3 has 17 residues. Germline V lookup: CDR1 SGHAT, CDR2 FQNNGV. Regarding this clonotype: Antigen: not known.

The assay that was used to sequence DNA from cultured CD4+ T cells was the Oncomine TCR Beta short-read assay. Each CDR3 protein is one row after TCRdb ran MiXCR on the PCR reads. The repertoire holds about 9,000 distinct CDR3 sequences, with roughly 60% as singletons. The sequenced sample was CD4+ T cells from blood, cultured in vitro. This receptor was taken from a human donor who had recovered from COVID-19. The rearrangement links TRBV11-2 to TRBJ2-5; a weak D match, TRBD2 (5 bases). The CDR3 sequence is CASSLDNRRTSLETQYF. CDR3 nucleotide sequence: TGTGCCAGCAGCTTAGATAACCGCCGGACTTCATTGGAGACCCAGTACTTC.